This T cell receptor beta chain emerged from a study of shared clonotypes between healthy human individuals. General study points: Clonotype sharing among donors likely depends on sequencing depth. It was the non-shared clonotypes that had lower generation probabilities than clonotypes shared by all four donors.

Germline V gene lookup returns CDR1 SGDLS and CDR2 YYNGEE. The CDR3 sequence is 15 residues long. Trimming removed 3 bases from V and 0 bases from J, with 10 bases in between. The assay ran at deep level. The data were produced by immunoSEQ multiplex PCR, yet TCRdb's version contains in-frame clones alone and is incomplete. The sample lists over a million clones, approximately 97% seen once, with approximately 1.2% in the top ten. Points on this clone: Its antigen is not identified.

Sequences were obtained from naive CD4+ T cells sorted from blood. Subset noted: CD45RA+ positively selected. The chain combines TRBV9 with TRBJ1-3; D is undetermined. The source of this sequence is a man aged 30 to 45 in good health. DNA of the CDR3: TGTGCCAGCAGCGGGACCTCGAACTCTGGAAACACCATATATTTT. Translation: CASSGTSNSGNTIYF.